This T cell receptor (beta chain) was identified in a study of blood T cell repertoires in COVID-19. Overall study context: Sources were T cells, B-cell-depleted T cells, or PBMCs; the material itself was cDNA or gDNA.

Generated by immunoSEQ multiplex PCR, the TCRdb table keeps only in-frame clones and is missing some. The table records about 210,000 clones, about 91% of them present only once. Germline V CDR1 and CDR2: SGHTA, FQGTGA. The CDR3 consists of 12 residues. With 8 bases removed from V and 4 bases from J, the gap between germline ends came to 11 bases. The rearrangement links TRBV7-3 to TRBJ1-2, with a tentative D call TRBD1 (5 bases). The sequenced sample was peripheral blood. The source of this sequence is a man in his thirties or forties with acute or convalescent COVID-19. CDR3 sequence reads: CASPGGPYGYTF. As DNA, the CDR3 is TGTGCCAGCCCCGGGGGTCCCTATGGCTACACCTTC.